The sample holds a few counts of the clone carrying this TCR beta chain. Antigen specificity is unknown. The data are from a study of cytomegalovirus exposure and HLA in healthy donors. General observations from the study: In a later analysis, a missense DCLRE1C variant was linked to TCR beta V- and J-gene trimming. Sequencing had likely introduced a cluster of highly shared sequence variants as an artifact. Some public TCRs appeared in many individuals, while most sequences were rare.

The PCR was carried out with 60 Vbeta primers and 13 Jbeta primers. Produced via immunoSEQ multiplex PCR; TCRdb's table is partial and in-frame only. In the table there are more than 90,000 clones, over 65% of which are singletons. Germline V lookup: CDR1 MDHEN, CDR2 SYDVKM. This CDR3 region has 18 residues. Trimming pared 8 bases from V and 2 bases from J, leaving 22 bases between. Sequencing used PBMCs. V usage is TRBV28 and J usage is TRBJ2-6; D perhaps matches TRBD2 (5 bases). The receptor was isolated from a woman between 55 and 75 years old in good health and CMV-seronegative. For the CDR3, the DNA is TGTGCCAGCCGACCGAGGAGGACGGTGAGACCTGGGGCCAACGTCCTGACTTTC. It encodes CASRPRRTVRPGANVLTF.